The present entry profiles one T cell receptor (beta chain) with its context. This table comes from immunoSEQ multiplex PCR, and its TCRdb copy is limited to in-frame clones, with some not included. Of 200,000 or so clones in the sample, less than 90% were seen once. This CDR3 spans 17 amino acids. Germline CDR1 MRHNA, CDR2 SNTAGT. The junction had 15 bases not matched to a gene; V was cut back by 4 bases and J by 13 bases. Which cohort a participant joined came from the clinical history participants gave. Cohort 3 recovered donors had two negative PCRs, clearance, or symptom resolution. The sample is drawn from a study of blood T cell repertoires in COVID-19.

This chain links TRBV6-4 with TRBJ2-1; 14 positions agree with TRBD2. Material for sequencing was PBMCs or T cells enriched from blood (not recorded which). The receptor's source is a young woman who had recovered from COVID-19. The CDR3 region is CASSVRPATSGGGLQFF. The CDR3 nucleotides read TGTGCCAGCAGTGTTCGACCAGCGACTAGCGGGGGGGGCCTCCAGTTCTTC.